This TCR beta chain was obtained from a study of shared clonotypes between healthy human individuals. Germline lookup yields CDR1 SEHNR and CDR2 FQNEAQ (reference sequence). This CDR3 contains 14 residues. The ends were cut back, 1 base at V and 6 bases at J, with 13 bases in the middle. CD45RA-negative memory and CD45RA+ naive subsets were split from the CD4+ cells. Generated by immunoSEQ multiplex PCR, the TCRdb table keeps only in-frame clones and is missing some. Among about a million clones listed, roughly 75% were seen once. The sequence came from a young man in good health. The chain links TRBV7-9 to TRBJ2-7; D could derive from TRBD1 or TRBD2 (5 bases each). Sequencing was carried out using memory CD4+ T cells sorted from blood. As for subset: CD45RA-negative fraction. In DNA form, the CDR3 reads TGTGCCAGCAGCTTAGGGACGGCAGGGACCGAGCAGTACTTC. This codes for CASSLGTAGTEQYF.